This paragraph covers one T cell receptor (beta chain) sequence. The data are from a study of blood T cell repertoires in COVID-19. At the level of the study: Material from acute and convalescent COVID-19 was sourced from the United States, Italy and Spain. From T cells, B-cell-depleted T cells, or PBMCs came the material, which was cDNA or gDNA.

V lost 7 bases, J lost 6 bases, and 12 bases lay in between. Germline-derived CDR1 and CDR2 are MNHEY and SVGAGI. CDR3 length: 12 residues. In the authors' methods: How many nucleated cells were present was estimated from reference gene primer amplification. TCRdb's copy holds only in-frame clones and misses some; the assay was immunoSEQ multiplex PCR. For V, J and clone size, that table is used; D and trimming come from the DNA. The sample lists over 100,000 clones, 75% to 90% occurring once. Sequenced sample: peripheral blood. The source is a woman aged 45 to 65 with acute or convalescent COVID-19. The chain links TRBV6-5 to TRBJ1-2; D is ambiguous. The CDR3 nucleotides read TGTGCCAGCACGGCAAGAGGAGATGGCTACACCTTC. Protein sequence: CASTARGDGYTF.